These T cell receptor beta chains were read from a single sample in a study of T cell repertoires in breast cancer. Via MiXCR, TCRdb re-called the emulsion pairing reads, giving one row per CDR3 protein. The sample has roughly 38,000 distinct CDR3 sequences, about 48% seen once; the top ten hold 50% to 65%. The sample comprised CD8+ T cells. The receptors shown here come from a pool of human donors with breast cancer or a healthy control (not recorded which). The CDR3 runs from the conserved cysteine through the conserved F or W. The D gene is left open where the match is weak. The listing skips clone size in some rows; elsewhere it reads once, few, many or a size class.

CDR3 length | J gene | D gene | V gene | clone size | CDR3 protein | CDR3 DNA
15 | TRBJ2-2 | . | TRBV7-3 | . | CASSLSGLGGGELFF | TGTGCCAGCAGCTTATCGGGGTTGGGTGGCGGGGAGCTGTTTTTT
15 | TRBJ1-3 | . | TRBV5-4 | few | CASSLGAGPGNTIYF | TGTGCCAGCAGCTTGGGGGCCGGGCCTGGAAACACCATATATTTT
14 | TRBJ1-2 | . | TRBV20-1 | . | CSAPAEGSNYGYTF | TGCAGTGCTCCCGCTGAGGGGTCTAACTATGGCTACACCTTC
12 | TRBJ2-3 | . | TRBV12-3/TRBV12-4 | . | CASSLEGYTQYF | TGTGCCAGCAGTTTAGAGGGCTATACGCAGTATTTT
12 | TRBJ2-7 | . | TRBV15 | few | CATRGQSYEQYF | TGTGCCACCCGCGGACAGAGCTACGAGCAGTACTTC
14 | TRBJ2-3 | . | TRBV27 | medium-sized | CASSREFIANTQYF | TGTGCCAGCAGTAGGGAGTTCATCGCTAATACGCAGTATTTT
11 | TRBJ2-7 | . | TRBV29-1 | . | CSVGEGAEQYF | TGCAGCGTTGGTGAAGGGGCCGAGCAGTACTTC
13 | TRBJ2-5 | . | TRBV4-1 | . | CASSHDSEETQYF | TGCGCCAGCAGCCACGACTCCGAAGAGACCCAGTACTTC
14 | TRBJ2-3 | . | TRBV7-9 | . | CASSTPGLRPTQYF | TGTGCCAGCAGCACACCAGGACTCCGACCTACGCAGTATTTT
20 | TRBJ1-3 | . | TRBV2 | . | CASSRSSDPHGRLSGNTIYF | TGTGCCAGCAGTCGTTCGTCGGACCCACACGGCCGGCTCTCTGGAAACACCATATATTTT
13 | TRBJ1-1 | . | TRBV11-1 | . | CASSLVENTEAFF | TGTGCTAGCAGCTTAGTAGAGAACACTGAAGCTTTCTTT
14 | TRBJ2-3 | . | TRBV20-1 | . | CSAGLAGRRDTQYF | TGCAGCGCAGGTCTGGCGGGGCGGAGGGATACGCAGTATTTT
20 | TRBJ2-7 | . | TRBV6-1 | few | CASSEYTGVGGSRLSYEQYF | TGTGCCAGCAGTGAATATACTGGCGTTGGAGGGAGCCGACTCTCCTACGAGCAGTACTTC
15 | TRBJ1-4 | . | TRBV4-2 | . | CASSQDASGRQKLFF | TGTGCCAGCAGCCAAGATGCATCTGGCAGACAAAAACTGTTTTTT
11 | TRBJ1-2 | . | TRBV29-1 | few | CSVWSVRGYTF | TGCAGCGTTTGGAGCGTGAGAGGCTACACCTTC
16 | TRBJ2-7 | . | TRBV19 | . | CASSPGRRHYSYEQYF | TGTGCCAGTAGCCCTGGACGGCGGCACTACTCCTACGAGCAGTACTTC
14 | TRBJ1-1 | TRBD1 | TRBV20-1 | . | CSAQEGTANTEAFF | TGCAGTGCCCAAGAGGGGACAGCGAACACTGAAGCTTTCTTT
12 | TRBJ1-5 | . | TRBV12-3/TRBV12-4 | few | CASSPWDQPQHF | TGTGCCAGCAGCCCTTGGGATCAGCCCCAGCATTTT
17 | TRBJ2-1 | TRBD2 | TRBV7-3 | . | CASSRVAGGRTNNEQFF | TGTGCCAGCAGCCGAGTAGCGGGGGGCCGTACGAACAATGAGCAGTTCTTC
17 | TRBJ2-5 | TRBD2 | TRBV20-1 | . | CSATGTSGSGGQETQYF | TGCAGTGCGACCGGGACTAGTGGGAGTGGGGGCCAAGAGACCCAGTACTTC
18 | TRBJ1-5 | TRBD1 | TRBV19 | . | CASSIQVGTEQLNQPRHF | TGTGCCAGTAGTATTCAGGTGGGGACAGAACAACTCAATCAGCCCCGGCATTTT
15 | TRBJ1-1 | . | TRBV10-3 | . | CAISEQDTWATEAFF | TGTGCCATCAGTGAGCAGGACACTTGGGCCACTGAAGCTTTCTTT
14 | TRBJ2-5 | TRBD2 | TRBV10-3 | . | CAIRSGGPMETQYF | TGTGCCATCAGGTCGGGGGGGCCGATGGAGACCCAGTACTTC
15 | TRBJ2-7 | TRBD2 | TRBV7-2 | . | CASSLGSSGSYEQYF | TGTGCCAGCAGCTTAGGCTCTAGCGGGAGCTACGAGCAGTACTTC
13 | TRBJ1-1 | . | TRBV15 | many | CATSSQTGTEAFF | TGTGCCACCAGCAGCCAAACGGGCACTGAAGCTTTCTTT
13 | TRBJ2-1 | TRBD2 | TRBV14 | . | CASSQAGGNGQFF | TGTGCCAGCAGCCAGGCGGGGGGCAATGGGCAGTTCTTC
14 | TRBJ1-1 | . | TRBV7-9 | . | CASSLASGATEAFF | TGTGCCAGCAGCTTAGCTTCAGGGGCCACTGAAGCTTTCTTT
13 | TRBJ2-1 | TRBD2 | TRBV7-2 | . | CASSLLAGAEQFF | TGTGCCAGCAGCCTTTTAGCGGGCGCTGAGCAGTTCTTC